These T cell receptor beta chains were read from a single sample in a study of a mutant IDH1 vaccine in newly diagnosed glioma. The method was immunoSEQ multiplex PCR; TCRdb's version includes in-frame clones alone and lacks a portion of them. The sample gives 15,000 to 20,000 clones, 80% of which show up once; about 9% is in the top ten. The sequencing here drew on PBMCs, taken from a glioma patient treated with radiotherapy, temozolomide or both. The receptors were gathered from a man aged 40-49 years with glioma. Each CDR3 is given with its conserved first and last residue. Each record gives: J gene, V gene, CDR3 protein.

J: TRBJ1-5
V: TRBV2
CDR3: CASSERLNQPQHF

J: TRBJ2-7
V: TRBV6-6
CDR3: CASRGPNYEQYF

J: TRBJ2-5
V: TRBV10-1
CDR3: CASSGYGPDEETQYF

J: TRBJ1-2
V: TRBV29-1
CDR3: CSVEGVRGGGYTF

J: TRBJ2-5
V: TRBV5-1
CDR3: CASRQTPGQETQYF

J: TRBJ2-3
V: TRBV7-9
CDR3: CASSGAGTGSTDTQYF

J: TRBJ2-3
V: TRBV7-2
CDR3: CASSSGLAGVADTQYF

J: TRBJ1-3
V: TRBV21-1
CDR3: CASSKGQASSGNTIYF

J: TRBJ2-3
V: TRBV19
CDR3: CASSKLLAGGPGDTQYF

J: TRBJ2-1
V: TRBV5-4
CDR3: CASSPGGVAGHNEQFF

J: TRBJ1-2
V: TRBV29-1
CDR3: CSVKTGGDYTF

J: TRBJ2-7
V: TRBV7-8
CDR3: CASSLEARSSYEQYF

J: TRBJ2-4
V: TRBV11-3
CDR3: CASSPPGGQGEEYF

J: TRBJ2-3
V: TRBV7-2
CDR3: CASSLGTQPDTQYF

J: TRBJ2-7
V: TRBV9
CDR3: CASSARDRSSYEQYF

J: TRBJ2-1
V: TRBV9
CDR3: CASSVKLAGVGEQFF

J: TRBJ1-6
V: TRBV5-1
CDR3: CASSFTVERSPLHF

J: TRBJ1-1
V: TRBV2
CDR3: CASVQGRTEAFF

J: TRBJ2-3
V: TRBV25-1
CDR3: CASSEYSLTDTQYF

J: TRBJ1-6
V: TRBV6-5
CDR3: CASSDGTGRSPLHF

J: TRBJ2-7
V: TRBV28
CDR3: CASSTTSYEQYF

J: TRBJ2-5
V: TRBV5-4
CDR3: CASSLDFQETQYF

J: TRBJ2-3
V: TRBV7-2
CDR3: CASSLSRADTQYF

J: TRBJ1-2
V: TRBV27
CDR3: CASQTIRGGSGYTF

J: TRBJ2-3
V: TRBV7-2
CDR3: CASSLLRRSGSGNTQYF